This paragraph covers one T cell receptor beta chain sequence. Its specificity is not known. The entry originates in a study of STAT5B mutations in CD4+ large granular lymphocyte leukemia. Findings of the study overall: Top patient clones used TRBV06 genes more often: 8/27 versus 2/35 in controls. No patients shared main leukemic clonotypes, though roughly 27% appeared at low frequency elsewhere. Higher CD4+ than CD8+ T-LGLL clonality might reflect small sample size.

This was a survey-level run. The table came from immunoSEQ multiplex PCR; TCRdb's copy has only in-frame clones and leaves some out. The sample consists of some 45,000 clones, around 86% of them appearing once. Germline CDR1 is SGHNT and CDR2 is YYREEE (reference sequence). Losses at the gene ends were 0 bases for V and 7 bases for J; bases not matched to a gene: 4. The CDR3 is made up of 15 amino acids. This chain connects TRBV5-4 to TRBJ2-1, with 10 bases fitting TRBD2. The material sequenced was CD4+ T cells from blood buffy coats. The sequence derives from a human donor in good health. CDR3 amino acids: CASSLGLAGQNEQFF. The CDR3, as DNA: TGTGCCAGCAGCTTGGGACTAGCGGGTCAAAATGAGCAGTTCTTC.